Listed below are T cell receptor beta chains from one sample, sequenced in a study of CD8+ T cells in alopecia areata. Assay used: immunoSEQ multiplex PCR; TCRdb lists only in-frame clones, some missing. The sample records roughly 210,000 clones, around 43% being singletons. The material was CD4+ T cells sorted from blood, obtained at roughly week 38, from a patient treated with tofacitinib. The receptors here all came from a human donor with alopecia areata. Both conserved end residues are part of each CDR3. A D gene is named only where the DNA matches it firmly. Size is stated for part of the rows, as once, few or many counts, or as a class when the clone is expanded.

>.|TRBD2|TRBV29-1|TRBJ2-1
CSVGGRASYNEQFF
TGCAGCGTTGGCGGGAGGGCCTCCTACAATGAGCAGTTCTTC
>once|TRBD2|TRBV5-1|TRBJ2-7
CASSYLAGAWEQYF
TGCGCCAGCAGCTATCTAGCGGGAGCTTGGGAGCAGTACTTC
>few|.|TRBV18|TRBJ2-3
CASSPGHPAADTQYF
TGTGCCAGCTCCCCGGGACACCCAGCCGCGGATACGCAGTATTTT
>.|.|TRBV5-4|TRBJ2-3
CASSSLTRGTDTQYF
TGTGCCAGCAGCTCCCTCACGCGGGGCACAGATACGCAGTATTTT
>.|.|TRBV15|TRBJ2-6
CATSRGRNPSSGANVLTF
TGTGCCACCAGCAGAGGAAGGAATCCTAGCTCTGGGGCCAACGTCCTGACTTTC
>.|.|TRBV13|TRBJ2-5
CASSLDGFQETQYF
TGTGCCAGCAGCTTAGACGGATTCCAAGAGACCCAGTACTTC
>few|.|TRBV6-6|TRBJ2-7
CASSYRDGAYEQYF
TGTGCCAGCAGCTATCGGGACGGAGCCTACGAGCAGTACTTC
>.|TRBD1|TRBV27|TRBJ2-7
CASSKGTGRPYEQYF
TGTGCCAGCAGTAAAGGGACAGGACGTCCCTACGAGCAGTACTTC
>.|.|TRBV29-1|TRBJ2-7
CSVEGGSHEQYF
TGCAGCGTTGAAGGGGGCTCACACGAGCAGTACTTC
>once|.|TRBV30|TRBJ1-2
CAWKTIRDGYTF
TGTGCCTGGAAGACAATCCGGGATGGCTACACCTTC
>.|.|TRBV11-2|TRBJ2-3
CASSSTTSTQYF
TGTGCCAGCAGCTCCACGACCTCTACGCAGTATTTT
>.|.|TRBV30|TRBJ1-1
CAWSAPGAKFKAFF
TGTGCCTGGAGTGCCCCCGGGGCCAAATTTAAAGCTTTCTTT
>.|.|TRBV28|TRBJ2-5
CATTGQSLQYF
TGTGCCACCACTGGACAGTCTCTCCAGTACTTC
>.|TRBD2|TRBV11-2|TRBJ2-1
CASSSAVWRESYNEQFF
TGTGCCAGCAGTTCAGCTGTATGGCGGGAGTCCTACAATGAGCAGTTCTTC
>few|.|TRBV7-2|TRBJ2-5
CASSSPSRFETQYF
TGTGCCAGCAGCTCTCCGAGCCGATTTGAGACCCAGTACTTC
>.|.|TRBV28|TRBJ1-5
CASSFRRAGNQPQHF
TGTGCCAGCAGTTTTCGGAGGGCTGGCAATCAGCCCCAGCATTTT
>.|TRBD2|TRBV27|TRBJ2-5
CASRNSRDYQEQETQYF
TGTGCCAGCAGAAACTCCCGGGACTATCAAGAACAAGAGACCCAGTACTTC
>.|.|TRBV10-2|TRBJ2-6
CASSEKGSSGANVLTF
TGCGCCAGCAGTGAGAAGGGTAGCTCTGGGGCCAACGTCCTGACTTTC
>.|.|TRBV15|TRBJ2-1
CATRQRENTNEQFF
TGTGCCACCAGGCAACGGGAGAATACCAATGAGCAGTTCTTC
>few|.|TRBV23-1|TRBJ1-1
CASLKGGRKVGTEAFF
TGCGCCAGCCTAAAGGGGGGGCGCAAAGTCGGGACTGAAGCTTTCTTT
>few|.|TRBV5-6|TRBJ2-7
CASSLIVSARGSYYEQYF
TGTGCCAGCAGCTTGATTGTGTCAGCCCGGGGTTCTTACTACGAGCAGTACTTC
>few|.|TRBV30|TRBJ1-2
CAWSVPGGYGYTF
TGTGCCTGGAGTGTACCGGGAGGCTATGGCTACACCTTC
>.|TRBD1|TRBV5-1|TRBJ2-7
CASTLGGQGFDEQYF
TGCGCCAGCACCTTGGGCGGACAGGGGTTTGACGAGCAGTACTTC
>.|.|TRBV5-1|TRBJ2-1
CASSLGAAYNEQFF
TGCGCCAGCAGCTTGGGGGCAGCCTACAATGAGCAGTTCTTC